This T cell receptor beta chain came from a study of PD-1 blockade in classical Hodgkin lymphoma. Study-wide findings and caveats: Complete responders matched newly diagnosed patients in baseline diversity.

Time point here: cycle 4 day 1 (C4D1), after six to seven weeks of nivolumab. Brentuximab vedotin exposure varied among the patients, all of whom had relapsed after autologous stem cell transplantation. The repertoire was sequenced with immunoSEQ multiplex PCR; TCRdb's copy has only in-frame clones and lacks some. The repertoire holds 50,000 or so clones, with around 89% as singletons. About this clone itself: The antigen remains undetermined.

Trimming cost V 4 bases and J 4 bases; bases outside gene matches: 7. CDR3 length equals 17 residues. CDR1 WSHSY and CDR2 SAAADI come from the germline V gene. The sequence was obtained from a human donor with classical Hodgkin lymphoma. This sequence joins TRBV10-2 and TRBJ2-6; 10 bases fit TRBD1. This specimen consisted of peripheral blood mononuclear cells (PBMCs), obtained before the fourth cycle of nivolumab. Here the CDR3 reads CASSAGQGNPGANVLTF. In DNA, the CDR3 is TGCGCCAGCAGTGCGGGACAGGGGAACCCCGGGGCCAACGTCCTGACTTTC.